This passage covers 18 T cell receptor beta chains from one sample sequenced in a study of identical twins (dated by TCRdb to the mid-2010s). The receptor library was made with 5' RACE. Instrument on record: Illumina HiSeq 2000. The raw public reads went through TCRdb reprocessing: fastp at Q25, MiXCR clone calling, in-frame beta chains kept. Records with the same CDR3 protein are collapsed into one entry carrying the most frequent genes and DNA. The sample table shows some 600,000 distinct CDR3 sequences, and less than 9% are seen once. Of the sample, roughly 1.5% falls within the top ten clones. This sample also belongs to another study, concerning yellow fever vaccine responses in identical twins.

Sequences were obtained from PBMCs. The source is a woman under 30 in good health.

The table lists this clonotype with a few counts. The genes are TRBV7-8 and TRBJ2-7; perhaps TRBD2 as D (6 bases). This CDR3 is 14 amino acids long. Germline lookup yields CDR1 SGHVS and CDR2 FQNEAQ. V lost 1 base to trimming and J lost 5 bases, with 12 bases between them. This CDR3 is CASSLGREIDEQYV. The CDR3 region has the DNA TGTGCCAGCAGCTTAGGGAGGGAAATTGACGAGCAGTACGTC.

The chain uses TRBV10-3 and TRBJ2-7; 8 nucleotides align to TRBD1. The V gene end was trimmed by 6 bases and the J gene end by 7 bases; junction bases not matched to a gene: 5. Germline lookup yields CDR1 ENHRY and CDR2 SYGVKD. CDR3 length equals 12 residues. The CDR3 spells CAIRGTGEEQYV. The CDR3 DNA reads TGTGCCATCAGAGGGACAGGAGAAGAGCAGTACGTC.

This clonotype has a handful of counts. The chain combines TRBV5-1 with TRBJ2-5; D may be TRBD2 (5 bases). Germline V gene lookup returns CDR1 SGHRS and CDR2 YFSETQ. The CDR3 has 14 amino acids. The V and J ends lost 4 bases and 1 base respectively, with 11 bases between them. The CDR3, as DNA: TGCGCCAGCAGCCCCTTTGGGAGCCAAGAGACCCAGTACTTC. Its protein is CASSPFGSQETQYF. The full variable domain, rest sourced from reference TRBV5-1 and TRBJ2-5, is KAGVTQTPRYLIKTRGQQVTLSCSPISGHRSVSWYQQTPGQGLQFLFEYFSETQRNKGNFPGRFSGRQFSNSRSEMNVSTLELGDSALYLCASSPFGSQETQYFGPGTRLLVL.

This clonotype has a count of ten or more. The chain joins TRBV9 to TRBJ1-1; 12 nucleotides match TRBD1. With 3 bases clipped from V and 5 bases from J, the junction kept 8 bases outside the gene matches. The germline V gene encodes CDR1 SGDLS and CDR2 YYNGEE. This CDR3 region has 16 residues. The CDR3: CASSGQGQGARTEAFF. In DNA, the CDR3 is TGTGCCAGCAGCGGCCAGGGACAGGGGGCGAGGACTGAAGCTTTCTTT. The full variable domain, its missing parts supplied by reference TRBV9 and TRBJ1-1, is DSGVTQTPKHLITATGQRVTLRCSPRSGDLSVYWYQQSLDQGLQFLIQYYNGEERAKGNILERFSAQQFPDLHSELNLSSLELGDSALYFCASSGQGQGARTEAFFGQGTRLTVV.

Concerning this clonotype: Sequence at one end of the junction differs from germline and may be a read error. V and J are TRBV20-1 and TRBJ2-7, with D maybe TRBD2 (5 bases). Germline loops: CDR1 DFQATT, CDR2 SNEGSKA (reference sequence). CDR3 length equals 18 residues. The CDR3 loop is CCARDPGKGARGGYEQYF. Written as DNA, the CDR3 is TGCTGTGCTAGAGATCCCGGTAAGGGAGCCAGAGGAGGATACGAGCAGTACTTC.

Many counts were recorded for this clonotype. The chain employs TRBV7-9 and TRBJ1-1; D perhaps matches TRBD1 (5 bases). With 3 bases removed from V and 3 bases from J, the gap between germline ends came to 20 bases. The CDR3 covers 17 residues. Germline V gene data show CDR1 as SEHNR and CDR2 as FQNEAQ (reference sequence). The CDR3 DNA reads as TGTGCCAGCAGCTTTCTTTTCCGGGGGTCTGCGGACACTGAAGCTTTCTTT. Amino acid sequence: CASSFLFRGSADTEAFF.

This clonotype was counted ten times or more. The genes are TRBV7-9 and TRBJ1-1, with a possible D match to TRBD1 (5 bases). Trimming shortened V by 2 bases and J by 8 bases, and 9 bases separated the two germline ends. Germline values: CDR1 SEHNR, CDR2 FQNEAQ (reference sequence). The CDR3 is made up of 12 amino acids. The CDR3 region is CASSLMAGEAFF. In nucleotides, the CDR3 is TGTGCCAGCAGCTTAATGGCAGGGGAAGCTTTCTTT. Drawing the rest from reference TRBV7-9 and TRBJ1-1, the complete variable domain is DTGVSQNPRHKITKRGQNVTFRCDPISEHNRLYWYRQTLGQGPEFLTYFQNEAQLEKSRLLSDRFSAERPKGSFSTLEIQRTEQGDSAMYLCASSLMAGEAFFGQGTRLTVV.

This clonotype appeared a few times. This chain uses TRBV5-1 with TRBJ2-2, with 8 bases identical to TRBD1. Germline V gene lookup returns CDR1 SGHRS and CDR2 YFSETQ. V was clipped by 4 bases and J by 2 bases; unmatched bases: 7. The CDR3 loop spans 16 amino acids. CDR3 in amino acids: CASSVRDRSNTGELFF. CDR3 DNA: TGCGCCAGCAGCGTCCGGGACAGGAGTAACACCGGGGAGCTGTTTTTT. Combining the CDR3 with reference TRBV5-1 and TRBJ2-2 gives the whole variable domain KAGVTQTPRYLIKTRGQQVTLSCSPISGHRSVSWYQQTPGQGLQFLFEYFSETQRNKGNFPGRFSGRQFSNSRSEMNVSTLELGDSALYLCASSVRDRSNTGELFFGEGSRLTVL.

This clonotype was recorded at least ten times. V and J are TRBV20-1 and TRBJ2-3; 7 bases fit TRBD2. The CDR3 length is 14 residues. V gave up 5 bases and J gave up 3 bases; unmatched junction bases: 8. CDR1 is DFQATT and CDR2 is SNEGSKA in the germline V gene (reference sequence). CDR3 nucleotides: TGCAGTGCTTCCGGCGGGAGCGCGACAGATACGCAGTATTTT. Protein product: CSASGGSATDTQYF.

This clonotype showed up just a few times. V usage is TRBV5-1 and J usage is TRBJ2-3; tentatively, D is TRBD1 (5 bases). Germline V gives CDR1 SGHRS, CDR2 YFSETQ. The CDR3 has 15 residues. Trimming pared 0 bases from V and 2 bases from J, leaving 10 bases between. CDR3 sequence: CASSLAFRATDTQYF. For the CDR3, the DNA is TGCGCCAGCAGCTTGGCCTTCAGGGCCACAGATACGCAGTATTTT.

The gene calls are TRBV2 and TRBJ2-3; 7 bases align to TRBD2. Trimming took 8 bases from V and 5 from J; bases not matched to a gene: 4. CDR1 is SNHLY, CDR2 FYNNEI, per germline. This CDR3 has 12 amino acids. The CDR3 sequence: CASRGVVDTQYF. CDR3 DNA sequence: TGTGCCAGCCGGGGGGTGGTAGATACGCAGTATTTT.

There are many counts of this clonotype. The genes are TRBV9 and TRBJ2-7, with D tentatively TRBD2 (5 bases). The germline V gene has CDR1 SGDLS and CDR2 YYNGEE. The CDR3 is made up of 14 amino acids. V was trimmed by 0 bases and J by 4 bases, leaving 11 bases between them. The CDR3 DNA sequence: TGTGCCAGCAGCGTAGCCGGCAGCGGATACGAGCAGTACTTC. Residues: CASSVAGSGYEQYF.

This clonotype was observed a handful of times. J is TRBJ2-4 and V is TRBV27; D perhaps matches TRBD2 (6 bases). From germline, CDR1 is MNHEY and CDR2 SMNVEV (reference sequence). The CDR3 loop spans 15 amino acids. V was pared by 2 bases and J by 7 bases, with 15 bases between. The CDR3 region has the DNA TGTGCCAGCAGTTTAGGGAGGCTAGCAGGGAACATTCAGTACTTC. Translating it yields CASSLGRLAGNIQYF.

The chain combines TRBV7-9 with TRBJ1-3; maybe TRBD1 (5 bases). CDR1 and CDR2 (germline): SEHNR, FQNEAQ (reference sequence). This CDR3 spans 16 amino acids. V lost 5 bases and J 0 bases, leaving 14 bases between the germline ends. The CDR3 nucleotides read TGTGCCAGCAGCGCCCAGGGTTCCTTCTCTGGAAACACCATATATTTT. Amino acid sequence: CASSAQGSFSGNTIYF.

This clonotype was seen a handful of times. The chain couples TRBV2 to TRBJ2-1, with D perhaps matching TRBD1 or TRBD2 (5 bases each). The CDR3 has 15 amino acids. Per germline, CDR1 SNHLY and CDR2 FYNNEI. V was pared by 5 bases and J by 0 bases, with 11 bases between. Written as DNA, the CDR3 is TGTGCCAGCAGTAAGGGACCGAGCTCCTACAATGAGCAGTTCTTC. Translation gives CASSKGPSSYNEQFF.

This clonotype was observed a handful of times. The chain uses TRBV4-1 and TRBJ2-3; TRBD2 matches 14 bases. The CDR3 has 17 residues. The germline V gene encodes CDR1 MGHRA and CDR2 YSYEKL. V lost 4 bases and J lost 5; bases outside the gene matches: 8. This CDR3 reads CASSPRGTSGGGDTQYF. DNA of the CDR3: TGCGCCAGCAGCCCGAGGGGGACTAGCGGGGGAGGAGATACGCAGTATTTT.

The chain is built from TRBV4-1 and TRBJ2-1; TRBD2 aligns across 14 bases. Germline V CDR1 and CDR2: MGHRA, YSYEKL. Germline trimming cut 2 bases from V and 6 bases from J; bases unmatched to any gene: 9. The CDR3 covers 18 residues. CDR3 residues: CASSQNRLAGGPGNEQFF. The CDR3 DNA reads TGCGCCAGCAGCCAAAATAGACTAGCGGGAGGGCCTGGCAATGAGCAGTTCTTC.

This clonotype was detected a few times. J is TRBJ2-5 and V is TRBV6-5; possible D gene TRBD2, 7 bases. Deletions cut 0 bases from V and 2 bases from J, with 10 bases between. The CDR3 runs 15 residues. Germline V lookup: CDR1 MNHEY, CDR2 SVGAGI. In DNA form, the CDR3 reads TGTGCCAGCAGTTACTCTAGGGGGGGGCAAGAGACCCAGTACTTC. This gives the protein CASSYSRGGQETQYF.